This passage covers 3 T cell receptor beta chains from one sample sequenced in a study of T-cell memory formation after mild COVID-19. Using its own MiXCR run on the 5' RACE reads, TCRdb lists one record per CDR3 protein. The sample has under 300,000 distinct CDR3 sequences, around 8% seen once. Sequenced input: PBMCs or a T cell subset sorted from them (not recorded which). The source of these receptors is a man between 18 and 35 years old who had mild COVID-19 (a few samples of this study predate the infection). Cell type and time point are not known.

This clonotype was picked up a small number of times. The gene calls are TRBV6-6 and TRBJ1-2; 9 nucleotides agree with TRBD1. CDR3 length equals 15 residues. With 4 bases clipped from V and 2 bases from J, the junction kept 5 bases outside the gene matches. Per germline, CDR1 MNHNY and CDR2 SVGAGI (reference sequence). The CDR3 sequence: CASSSRQGGNYGYTF. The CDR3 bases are TGTGCCAGCAGTTCTCGACAGGGGGGGAACTATGGCTACACCTTC.

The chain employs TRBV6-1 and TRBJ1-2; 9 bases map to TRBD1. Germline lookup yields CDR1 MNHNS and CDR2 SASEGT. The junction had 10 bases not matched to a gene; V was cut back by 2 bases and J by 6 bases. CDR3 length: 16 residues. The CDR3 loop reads CASSERTGEPSDGYTF. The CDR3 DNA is TGTGCCAGCAGTGAAAGGACAGGGGAACCGTCAGATGGCTACACCTTC.

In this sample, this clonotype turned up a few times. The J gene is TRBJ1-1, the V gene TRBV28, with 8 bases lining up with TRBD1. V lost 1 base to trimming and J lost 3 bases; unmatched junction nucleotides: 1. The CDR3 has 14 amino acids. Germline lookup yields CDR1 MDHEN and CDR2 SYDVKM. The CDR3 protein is CASSLSTGDTEAFF. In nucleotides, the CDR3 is TGTGCCAGCAGTTTATCGACAGGGGACACTGAAGCTTTCTTT.